A selection of T cell receptor beta chains follows, all from one sample in a study of blood T cell repertoires in COVID-19. Assay: immunoSEQ multiplex PCR; the TCRdb copy retains only in-frame clones and omits some. The sample yields 490,000 or so clones, around 85% seen once. The sequenced material came from PBMCs or T cells enriched from blood (not recorded which). All receptors come from a woman aged 55-69 years who had recovered from COVID-19. Both conserved end residues are part of each CDR3. Fields, in order: V gene, D gene, clone size, J gene, CDR3 DNA, CDR3 protein. D genes are given only for firm matches. Size is stated for part of the rows, as once, few or many counts, or as a class when the clone is expanded.

>TRBV30|TRBD1|.|TRBJ1-5
TGTGCCTGGAGTGTGGGACGGACAGGGGTTAGCAATCAGCCCCAGCATTTT
CAWSVGRTGVSNQPQHF
>TRBV29-1|TRBD1|.|TRBJ1-2
TGCAGCGTTGATGGGACAGATGATGGCTACACCTTC
CSVDGTDDGYTF
>TRBV13|.|few|TRBJ1-1
TGTGCCAGCAGCCCCAGGGTTCCTATGAACACTGAAGCTTTCTTT
CASSPRVPMNTEAFF
>TRBV27|.|.|TRBJ1-5
TGTGCCAGCAGTTTAACCCCAGGCAATCAGCCCCAGCATTTT
CASSLTPGNQPQHF
>TRBV27|.|once|TRBJ1-2
TGTGCCAGCAGTCAAGCAGGGGAGCGGGGCTACACCTTC
CASSQAGERGYTF
>TRBV18|.|once|TRBJ1-1
TGTGCCAGCTCACCGGGGTGGGGCCGAGGGAACACTGAAGCTTTCTTT
CASSPGWGRGNTEAFF
>TRBV10-3|.|.|TRBJ1-2
TGTGCCACCCAGGGGCGTGTTGGCTACACCTTC
CATQGRVGYTF
>TRBV24-1|TRBD1|.|TRBJ2-4
TGTGCCACCAGTGATTTTAAAGGACAGGGAGGAAACATTCAGTACTTC
CATSDFKGQGGNIQYF
>TRBV4-1|.|few|TRBJ1-1
TGCGCCAGCAGCCAAGACCACCGGAGAGCTTTCTTT
CASSQDHRRAFF
>TRBV11-2|TRBD1|once|TRBJ1-1
TGTGCCAGCAGCTTAGTGCAGGGGGCAAGGACTGAAGCTTTCTTT
CASSLVQGARTEAFF
>TRBV9|TRBD1|.|TRBJ1-3
TGTGCCAGCAGCGGGATGTCCAAGGACAGGGACACCATATATTTT
CASSGMSKDRDTIYF
>TRBV4-1|.|few|TRBJ2-2
TGCGCCAGCAGCCAAGATTGGCGGCAGGGGTCGAGAGTCGGGGAGCTGTTTTTT
CASSQDWRQGSRVGELFF
>TRBV3-1/TRBV3-2|.|.|TRBJ2-2
TGTGCCAGCAGCCAAGATCGGAGGGCCATAACCGGGGAGCTGTTTTTT
CASSQDRRAITGELFF
>TRBV19|.|.|TRBJ1-3
TGTGCCAGTAGTTTTTCCGGACTCGGAGCTTCTGGAAACACCATATATTTT
CASSFSGLGASGNTIYF
>TRBV7-2|TRBD2|.|TRBJ2-5
TGTGCCAGCAGCCCCGCTCGGAGCGGGGGTTGGGCCCAGTACTTC
CASSPARSGGWAQYF
>TRBV27|.|.|TRBJ1-6
TGTGCCAGCAGTTTAGTCCAGGGGCCTTACTCCTATAATTCACCCCTCCACTTT
CASSLVQGPYSYNSPLHF
>TRBV4-1|TRBD1|.|TRBJ1-5
TGCGCCAGCAGCCAAGAACAGGGGGATCAGCCCCAGCATTTT
CASSQEQGDQPQHF
>TRBV25-1|TRBD1|.|TRBJ1-5
TGTGCCAGCAGTGAAGGACGAGGGGGCTGGATTCAGCCCCAGCATTTT
CASSEGRGGWIQPQHF
>TRBV9|TRBD1|.|TRBJ2-7
TGTGCCAGCAGCGTAGCTCGGGACAGGGACGAGCAGTACTTC
CASSVARDRDEQYF
>TRBV4-2|TRBD1|.|TRBJ1-2
TGTGCCAGCAGCCCCACGGCCTTCTCAGGGGGCTCGGACTATGGCTACACCTTC
CASSPTAFSGGSDYGYTF
>TRBV27|.|.|TRBJ2-6
TGTGCCAGCAGTTTATGGGGGGCTGGGGCCAACGTCCTGACTTTC
CASSLWGAGANVLTF
>TRBV18|.|.|TRBJ2-5
TGTGCCAGCTCACCACTCGACCGGCGGGAGACCCAGTACTTC
CASSPLDRRETQYF
>TRBV19|TRBD1|.|TRBJ1-5
TGTGCCAGTAAGACAGGGTTAAGGGGCCCGAGCAATCAGCCCCAGCATTTT
CASKTGLRGPSNQPQHF
>TRBV29-1|.|.|TRBJ1-1
TGCAGCGTTGGGCAGGGAATTGAAGCTTTCTTT
CSVGQGIEAFF
>TRBV5-6|TRBD2|.|TRBJ2-5
TGTGCCAGCTCCCGCATAGCGGGGGAGGGGCCCCAGTACTTC
CASSRIAGEGPQYF
>TRBV5-4|TRBD1|.|TRBJ2-3
TGTGCCAGCAGGAACGGACAGGGTTCTCGGGATACGCAGTATTTT
CASRNGQGSRDTQYF
>TRBV5-6|TRBD1|.|TRBJ2-2
TGTGCCAGCAGTTCCGACAGGGGATTAGGCACCGGGGAGCTGTTTTTT
CASSSDRGLGTGELFF
>TRBV10-1|TRBD1|.|TRBJ1-1
TGCGCCAGCAGTGAGTCTCAGAAGGGGGCAGGAGAAGCTTTCTTT
CASSESQKGAGEAFF